This T cell receptor beta chain originates from a study of shared clonotypes between healthy human individuals. Study-level information: The study enrolled a couple of women and three men aged 18 to 49. For every donor, three CD4 naive, three CD4 memory, two CD8 naive and one CD8 memory plates were used. Study-wide findings and caveats: Estimated richness was generally greater in naive than memory subsets. Approximately 5% of naive CD4 clonotypes were shared across a few donors.

As to this clone: What it binds is unknown.

Assay: immunoSEQ multiplex PCR; the TCRdb copy retains only in-frame clones and omits some. The sample includes some 1,600,000 clones, 95% to 99% of them seen just once. The TCR was taken from a man aged 30-40 years in good health. Sequenced input: naive CD4+ T cells sorted from blood. The subset here: CD45RA+ positively selected.

Written as DNA, the CDR3 is TGTGCCAGCAGCTCGGAGACAGGGGAGGGAACTTTCTTT. Translation gives CASSSETGEGTFF. The chain links TRBV7-9 to TRBJ1-1; TRBD1 matches at 8 bases. Germline V gene sequence: CDR1 SEHNR, CDR2 FQNEAQ (reference sequence). V lost 4 bases to trimming and J lost 12 bases; unmatched junction nucleotides: 10. This CDR3 spans 13 amino acids.